These 18 T cell receptor beta chains were all obtained from the same sample, sequenced in a study of blood T cell repertoires in COVID-19. Method: immunoSEQ multiplex PCR; TCRdb's copy keeps in-frame clones and lacks some. The table has 120,000 to 150,000 clones, about 84% seen once. The sequenced material came from peripheral blood. These receptors were taken from a man in his sixties with active or convalescent COVID-19.

This chain joins TRBV5-4 and TRBJ2-1; D might be TRBD2 (6 bases). CDR1 is SGHNT, CDR2 YYREEE, per germline (reference sequence). V was clipped by 3 bases and J by 3 bases, with 16 bases between them. This CDR3 has 16 amino acids. The CDR3: CASSSWGSGGYNEQFF. Here the CDR3 DNA reads TGTGCCAGCAGCTCCTGGGGTAGCGGAGGCTACAATGAGCAGTTCTTC.

This clone was observed a few times. The chain recombines TRBV20-1 with TRBJ2-3; possibly TRBD2 for D (5 bases). Germline-derived CDR1 and CDR2 are DFQATT and SNEGSKA (reference sequence). Trimming left V 6 bases short and J 7 bases short, with 11 bases between. This CDR3 is 11 amino acids long. The CDR3 nucleotides read TGCAGTGCCAAGGACTTGTATACGCAGTATTTT. Protein product: CSAKDLYTQYF.

The chain combines TRBV19 with TRBJ2-4; TRBD2 matches at 10 bases. Trimming removed 3 bases from V and 3 bases from J; junction bases left unmatched: 23. The CDR3 extends over 22 amino acids. Per germline, CDR1 LNHDA and CDR2 SQIVND (reference sequence). CDR3: CASSIDEFNHGLAGVGKNIQYF. The CDR3 nucleotides are TGTGCCAGTAGTATCGATGAGTTTAATCACGGGCTAGCGGGAGTGGGCAAAAACATTCAGTACTTC.

The chain recombines TRBV2 with TRBJ1-2; TRBD1 matches at 7 bases. The germline CDR1 and CDR2 sequences are SNHLY and FYNNEI. V lost 4 bases and J lost 8; bases outside the gene matches: 4. CDR3 length: 12 residues. CDR3 sequence reads: CASSGDSPGYTF. CDR3 DNA sequence: TGTGCCAGCAGTGGGGACAGTCCAGGCTACACCTTC.

The chain combines TRBV9 with TRBJ2-6; 9 positions agree with TRBD1. The CDR3 runs 20 residues. CDR1 is SGDLS, CDR2 YYNGEE, per germline. Losses at the gene ends were 4 bases for V and 0 bases for J; bases not matched to a gene: 14. This CDR3 is CASSPRIWTGDSSGANVLTF. The CDR3 DNA follows: TGTGCCAGCAGCCCCCGAATTTGGACAGGGGATAGCTCTGGGGCCAACGTCCTGACTTTC.

The genes are TRBV7-2 and TRBJ1-2; D not certain. The V gene's germline CDR1 is SGHTA and CDR2 FQGNSA. Trimming stripped 1 base from V and 7 bases from J, with 13 bases between. The CDR3 spans 14 residues. The CDR3 sequence is CASSLDPGIGGYTF. The CDR3 DNA follows: TGTGCCAGCAGCTTAGATCCGGGGATCGGTGGCTACACCTTC.

This chain links TRBV27 with TRBJ2-7, with D possibly matching TRBD1 (6 bases). The germline CDR1 and CDR2 sequences are MNHEY and SMNVEV (reference sequence). CDR3 length equals 13 residues. Trimming pared 4 bases from V and 3 bases from J, leaving 10 bases between. CDR3 nucleotides: TGTGCCAGCAGTTCGTACAGGGACTACGAGCAGTACTTC. It specifies CASSSYRDYEQYF.

The V and J genes are TRBV19 and TRBJ1-4; 10 positions agree with TRBD1. The CDR3 covers 16 residues. CDR1 LNHDA and CDR2 SQIVND come from the germline V gene (reference sequence). Trimming at V came to 6 bases and at J to 3 bases, leaving 7 bases not matched to a gene. The CDR3 spells CASRTGTGAPNEKLFF. CDR3 bases: TGTGCCAGTAGGACCGGGACAGGGGCACCTAATGAAAAACTGTTTTTT. The whole variable domain, remainder taken from reference TRBV19 and TRBJ1-4, is DGGITQSPKYLFRKEGQNVTLSCEQNLNHDAMYWYRQDPGQGLRLIYYSQIVNDFQKGDIAEGYSVSREKKESFPLTVTSAQKNPTAFYLCASRTGTGAPNEKLFFGSGTQLSVL.

The CDR3 protein is CASSGQAGKETQYF. CDR3 nucleotides: TGTGCCAGCAGTGGACAGGCAGGGAAAGAGACCCAGTACTTC. J is TRBJ2-5 and V is TRBV28; 7 nucleotides match TRBD1. The CDR3 contains 14 residues. V lost 5 bases and J lost 3; bases outside the gene matches: 6. CDR1 and CDR2 from the germline V gene are MDHEN and SYDVKM.

The V and J genes are TRBV6-5 and TRBJ2-2; D is unclear. V gave up 2 bases and J gave up 8 bases, with 3 bases separating them. The CDR3 consists of 11 residues. In germline, CDR1 is MNHEY, CDR2 SVGAGI. The CDR3: CASSYRGELFF. CDR3 in DNA: TGTGCCAGCAGTTACCGGGGGGAGCTGTTTTTT.

This rearrangement joins TRBV10-1 to TRBJ1-1; 8 nucleotides align to TRBD1. CDR3 length equals 15 residues. CDR1 is WNHNN, CDR2 SYGVQD, per germline (reference sequence). V lost 7 bases, J lost 1 base, and 8 bases stayed unmatched. CDR3 amino acids: CASIYGQGGNTEAFF. In DNA form, the CDR3 reads TGCGCCAGCATATACGGACAGGGCGGGAACACTGAAGCTTTCTTT.

The V call is TRBV5-1, the J call TRBJ2-2; D remains unclear. Germline CDR1 and CDR2: SGHRS and YFSETQ. The V and J ends lost 4 bases and 4 bases respectively, with 14 bases between them. CDR3 length: 15 amino acids. CDR3 region: CASSEELVATGELFF. CDR3 sequence (DNA): TGCGCCAGCAGCGAGGAGCTAGTCGCCACCGGGGAGCTGTTTTTT.

The chain uses TRBV9 and TRBJ2-7; D ambiguous. Per the germline V gene, CDR1 is SGDLS and CDR2 is YYNGEE. This CDR3 contains 12 residues. V was trimmed by 0 bases and J by 6 bases, leaving 7 bases between them. CDR3 DNA sequence: TGTGCCAGCAGCGTAGAAAACACCGAGCAGTACTTC. The encoded protein is CASSVENTEQYF.

This clone was seen once. The rearrangement links TRBV14 to TRBJ2-2; 7 positions agree with TRBD1. The trim removed 5 bases at V and 2 bases at J, leaving 11 bases unmatched. The CDR3 runs to 17 residues. From germline, CDR1 is SGHDN and CDR2 FVKESK. CDR3 loop: CASSGEDRVRNTGELFF. The CDR3 bases are TGTGCCAGCAGCGGCGAAGACAGGGTCCGAAACACCGGGGAGCTGTTTTTT.

The chain combines TRBV21-1 with TRBJ1-2; the table's D call, TRBD1, has no DNA check behind it. TRBV21-1 is an annotated pseudogene. CDR3 length: 13 residues. In nucleotides, the CDR3 is TGTGCCAGTCCGGGACAGTATAACTATGGCTACACCTTC. It yields the protein CASPGQYNYGYTF.

The chain uses TRBV5-4 and TRBJ2-3, with TRBD1 matching over 9 bases. The germline gives CDR1 SGHNT, CDR2 YYREEE (reference sequence). The length of the CDR3 is 14 residues. V lost 1 base and J lost 14; bases outside the gene matches: 11. The CDR3 nucleotides read TGTGCCAGCAGCTTGAACGCCCGGACAGGGGTTCTGTATTTT. Amino acids: CASSLNARTGVLYF.

This clone was seen a single time. The chain couples TRBV19 to TRBJ2-5, with 9 positions matching TRBD2. V shed 7 bases, J shed 1 base, and the junction held 4 bases outside the gene matches. Germline loops: CDR1 LNHDA, CDR2 SQIVND (reference sequence). CDR3 size: 14 residues. CDR3 nucleotides: TGTGCCAGTACTCCGACTAGCGGCCAAGAGACCCAGTACTTC. This translates into CASTPTSGQETQYF.

V and J are TRBV9 and TRBJ1-2; D gene unclear. Germline-derived CDR1 and CDR2 are SGDLS and YYNGEE. Trimming stripped 4 bases from V and 7 bases from J, with 20 bases between. The CDR3 has 15 residues. CDR3 amino acids: CASSPRQYGVRGYTF. The CDR3 coding sequence is TGTGCCAGCAGCCCACGACAATACGGGGTACGTGGCTACACCTTC.